The entry that follows covers one T cell receptor (beta chain) sequence. Per the original methods: Nucleated cell counts were estimated from reference gene primer amplification. Using immunoSEQ multiplex PCR, the repertoire was profiled, and TCRdb retains in-frame clones only, with some absent. V, J and clone size derive from that table, while D and trimming were established from the DNA sequence. The sample yields 180,000 or so clones, under 90% seen once. These data belong to a study of blood T cell repertoires in COVID-19. Looking at the study overall: COVID-19 samples from acute and convalescent phases originated in the United States, Italy and Spain.

While infection was still active, Seattle patients were enrolled and then followed longitudinally. Germline trimming cut 1 base from V and 2 bases from J; bases unmatched to any gene: 2. Germline assignment: CDR1 LGHDT and CDR2 YNNKEL (reference sequence). This CDR3 spans 15 amino acids. The chain couples TRBV3-1 (or the pseudogene TRBV3-2) to TRBJ2-3; 8 nucleotides line up with TRBD2. Sequencing was performed on peripheral blood. The sequence came from a woman aged 65 to 85 with COVID-19, enrolled during active disease. The CDR3 coding sequence is TGTGCCAGCAGCCAAGGACTAGCGAACACAGATACGCAGTATTTT. Protein product: CASSQGLANTDTQYF.